The present T cell receptor beta chain was sequenced within a study of blood T cell repertoires in COVID-19. Study summary: Some COVID-19 samples were acute and others convalescent; all came from the United States, Italy and Spain.

Only one count was recorded for this clone. Original data processing: Nucleated cell number was recorded as an estimate derived from reference gene primer amplification. TCRdb's copy holds only in-frame clones and misses some; the assay was immunoSEQ multiplex PCR. Clonal size and the V and J genes are those of that table, whereas D and trimming came from the DNA. The sample has 140,000 or so clones, over 80% seen once. Trimming took off 6 bases at V and 2 bases at J, with 11 bases between the two ends. There are 14 residues in the CDR3. The germline V gene encodes CDR1 WSHSY and CDR2 SAAADI. The chain couples TRBV10-2 to TRBJ1-3; maybe TRBD1 (6 bases). Sequencing was performed on peripheral blood. The sequence derives from a woman between 45 and 60 years old with acute or convalescent COVID-19. Written as DNA, the CDR3 is TGCGCCAGCAGACGGACAGCACCTGGAAACACCATATATTTT. Its protein is CASRRTAPGNTIYF.